This T cell receptor beta chain was sequenced during a study of early T cells in non-severe SARS-CoV-2 infection. Regarding the study as a whole: Matching with VDJdb favored anti-spike CD8 responses (missing private and CD4 specificities).

Individual cDNA molecules received unique molecular identifiers. From the 5' RACE reads, TCRdb called clonotypes with MiXCR, one entry per CDR3 protein. The data show about 29,000 distinct CDR3 sequences, with approximately 4.8% seen just once and 10% to 13% held by the top ten. In its sample, this clonotype was seen many times. Its antigen is unknown. Trimming pared 3 bases from V and 2 bases from J, leaving 7 bases between. The germline gives CDR1 SGHKS, CDR2 YYEKEE (reference sequence). CDR3 size: 13 residues. This chain joins TRBV5-5 and TRBJ2-3; D is unclear. The receptor was isolated from an adult who was a healthcare worker with PCR-confirmed SARS-CoV-2 infection or an uninfected control (not recorded which). Sequences were obtained from whole blood. As DNA, the CDR3 is TGTGCCAGCAGCTCCACCCCCACAGATACGCAGTATTTT. Translated, it gives CASSSTPTDTQYF.